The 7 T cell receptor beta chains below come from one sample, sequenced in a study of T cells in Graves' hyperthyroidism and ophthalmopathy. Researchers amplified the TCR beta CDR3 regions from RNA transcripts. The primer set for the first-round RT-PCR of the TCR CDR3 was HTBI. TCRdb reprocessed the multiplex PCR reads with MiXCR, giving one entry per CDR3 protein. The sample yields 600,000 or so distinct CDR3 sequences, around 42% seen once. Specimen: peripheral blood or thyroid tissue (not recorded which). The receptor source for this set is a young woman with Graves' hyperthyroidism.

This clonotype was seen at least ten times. CDR3 in amino acids: CASSPRQGRETQYF. The CDR3, as DNA: TGTGCCAGTAGTCCCCGGCAAGGGCGGGAGACCCAGTACTTC. This chain links TRBV19 with TRBJ2-5; no clear D. This CDR3 contains 14 residues. V dropped 5 bases and J dropped 5 bases, with 15 bases sitting between them. Germline CDR1 LNHDA, CDR2 SQIVND (reference sequence).

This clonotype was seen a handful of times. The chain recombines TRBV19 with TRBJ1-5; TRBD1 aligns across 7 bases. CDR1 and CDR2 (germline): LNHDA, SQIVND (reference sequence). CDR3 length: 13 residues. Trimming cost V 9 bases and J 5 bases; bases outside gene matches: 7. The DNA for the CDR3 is TGTGCCAGCGGGACAGACTCCGATCAGCCCCAGCATTTT. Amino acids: CASGTDSDQPQHF.

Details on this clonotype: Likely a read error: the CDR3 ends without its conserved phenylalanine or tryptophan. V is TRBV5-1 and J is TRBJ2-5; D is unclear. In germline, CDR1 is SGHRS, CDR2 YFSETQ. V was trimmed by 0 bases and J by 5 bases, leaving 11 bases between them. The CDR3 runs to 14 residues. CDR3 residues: CASSLVPVGETQYL. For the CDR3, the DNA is TGCGCCAGCAGCTTGGTACCTGTAGGGGAGACCCAGTACCTC.

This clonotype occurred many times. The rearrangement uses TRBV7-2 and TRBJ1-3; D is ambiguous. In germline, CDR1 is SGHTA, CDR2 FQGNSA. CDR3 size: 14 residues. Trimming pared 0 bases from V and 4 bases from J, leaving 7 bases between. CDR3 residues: CASSLAQAGNTIYF. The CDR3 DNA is TGTGCCAGCAGCTTAGCCCAGGCGGGAAACACCATATATTTT.

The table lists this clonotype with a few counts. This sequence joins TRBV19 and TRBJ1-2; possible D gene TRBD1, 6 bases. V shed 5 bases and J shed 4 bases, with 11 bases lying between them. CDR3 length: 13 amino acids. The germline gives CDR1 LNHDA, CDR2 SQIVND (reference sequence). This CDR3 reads CASSHTGSYGYTF. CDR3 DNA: TGTGCCAGTAGTCATACAGGGAGCTATGGCTACACCTTC.

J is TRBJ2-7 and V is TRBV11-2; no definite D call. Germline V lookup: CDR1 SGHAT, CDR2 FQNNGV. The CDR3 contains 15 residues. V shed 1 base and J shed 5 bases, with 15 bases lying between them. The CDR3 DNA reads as TGTGCCAGCAGCTTAGGTTTCATAACCTTCAACGAGCAGTACTTC. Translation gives CASSLGFITFNEQYF.

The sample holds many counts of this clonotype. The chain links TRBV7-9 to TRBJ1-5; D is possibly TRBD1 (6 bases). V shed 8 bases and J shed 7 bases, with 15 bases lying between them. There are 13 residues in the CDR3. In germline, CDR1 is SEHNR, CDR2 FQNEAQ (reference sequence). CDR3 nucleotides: TGTGCCAGCGGGATGGGCCAGGGGCAGCCCCAGCATTTT. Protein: CASGMGQGQPQHF.